This entry lists 22 T cell receptor beta chains sequenced from one sample in a study of monozygotic twins with inflammatory bowel disease. TCRdb re-called the 5' RACE reads; one entry per CDR3 protein, DNA not given. Its table lists 190,000 or so distinct CDR3 sequences. The material sequenced was blood. Receptors originate from a human donor with ulcerative colitis or Crohn's disease, or a healthy co-twin of an affected twin (not recorded which).

The chain employs TRBV4-1 and TRBJ1-3. The germline V gene encodes CDR1 MGHRA and CDR2 YSYEKL. This CDR3 spans 14 amino acids. The CDR3 loop reads CASTAGEGGNTIYF.

V usage is TRBV12-3 or TRBV12-4 and J usage is TRBJ2-3; absent DNA, TCRdb's TRBD1 call cannot be checked. This CDR3 spans 14 amino acids. CDR3 in amino acids: CASSVGQGGDTQYF.

The CDR3 protein is CATSRDRGGDTQYF. This chain connects TRBV15 to TRBJ2-3; TCRdb selects TRBD1, and the lack of DNA leaves this call unchecked. Germline CDR1 reads LNHNV; CDR2 reads YYDKDF (reference sequence). The CDR3 runs 14 residues.

The chain couples TRBV20-1 to TRBJ2-5; TCRdb's assignment of TRBD1 cannot be checked, as there is no DNA. Germline V lookup: CDR1 DFQATT, CDR2 SNEGSKA (reference sequence). The CDR3 runs to 17 residues. CDR3 sequence: CSARDPRWATRGETQYF.

The genes are TRBV14 and TRBJ1-6. The CDR3 has 15 amino acids. Germline assignment: CDR1 SGHDN and CDR2 FVKESK. CDR3 protein: CASSSRSSRAGSLHF.

The chain uses TRBV5-6 and TRBJ2-5; TCRdb designates TRBD1, a call that cannot be tested without DNA. Germline lookup yields CDR1 SGHDT and CDR2 YYEEEE. This CDR3 region has 14 residues. The CDR3 is CASSSTGQGETQYF.

The V and J genes are TRBV6-5 and TRBJ2-5; the D call from TCRdb, TRBD1, cannot be confirmed without DNA. CDR1 is MNHEY, CDR2 SVGAGI, per germline. CDR3 size: 16 residues. The CDR3 loop reads CASSYFRQGAGGTQYF.

The V call is TRBV5-1, the J call TRBJ2-2; lacking DNA, the TRBD1 call made by TCRdb goes unchecked. The CDR3 runs 13 residues. Germline V gene lookup returns CDR1 SGHRS and CDR2 YFSETQ. The CDR3: CASYGTDTGELFF.

This rearrangement joins TRBV11-1 to TRBJ1-2; lacking DNA, the TRBD1 call made by TCRdb goes unchecked. Germline V gene data show CDR1 as SGHAT and CDR2 as FQDESV (reference sequence). The CDR3 is 14 residues long. CDR3 region: CASSFSTGAYGYTF.

The chain's CDR3 is CASSQSLTGYNEQFF. V gene TRBV3-1 combines with J gene TRBJ2-1; no DNA is available, so the TRBD1 call from TCRdb remains unchecked. The CDR3 has 15 amino acids. Germline lookup yields CDR1 LGHDT and CDR2 YNNKEL (reference sequence).

The chain combines TRBV7-2 with TRBJ2-7; TCRdb outputs TRBD2, but without DNA this stays unchecked. This CDR3 comprises 15 residues. Germline assignment: CDR1 SGHTA and CDR2 FQGNSA. CDR3 sequence reads: CASSSRLAGAYEQYF.

The CDR3 spells CSARGPYEQYF. This chain joins TRBV20-1 and TRBJ2-7. This CDR3 is built from 11 residues. Germline V gives CDR1 DFQATT, CDR2 SNEGSKA (reference sequence).

The rearrangement links TRBV3-1 to TRBJ2-3; the TCRdb call, TRBD2, lacks DNA for checking. The CDR3 spans 18 residues. Germline V CDR1 and CDR2: LGHDT, YNNKEL (reference sequence). The CDR3: CASSHITSLKAGTDTQYF.

This chain uses TRBV6-1 with TRBJ2-7; TCRdb's D call of TRBD2 is untestable without DNA. The germline CDR1 and CDR2 sequences are MNHNS and SASEGT. This CDR3 is 15 amino acids long. The chain's CDR3 is CASSRRGGSSYEQYF.

The chain links TRBV5-6 to TRBJ1-5; lacking DNA, the TRBD1 call made by TCRdb goes unchecked. Germline CDR1 and CDR2: SGHDT and YYEEEE. CDR3 length: 16 residues. The CDR3 is CASSLDRGLRNQPQHF.

The gene calls are TRBV11-2 and TRBJ2-1; TCRdb's D call, TRBD2, is unchecked because there is no DNA. Germline V gene data show CDR1 as SGHAT and CDR2 as FQNNGV. The CDR3 length is 17 residues. This chain's CDR3 is CASSLDMRAGVYNEQFF.

The gene calls are TRBV5-1 and TRBJ2-7; TCRdb indicates TRBD1, and absent DNA this call remains unverified. Germline V gene sequence: CDR1 SGHRS, CDR2 YFSETQ. This CDR3 is 13 amino acids long. Here the CDR3 reads CASSLGDPMEQYF.

This chain joins TRBV18 and TRBJ2-7; the D call of TRBD1 rests on TCRdb alone, since no DNA is present to check it. The germline CDR1 and CDR2 sequences are KGHSH and LQKENI. The CDR3 is 13 amino acids. The CDR3 is CASSPENRDEQYF.

J is TRBJ1-3 and V is TRBV12-3 or TRBV12-4. CDR3 length: 15 residues. CDR3 region: CASSLAGTSGNTIYF.

J is TRBJ2-5 and V is TRBV7-9; TCRdb calls TRBD1, which cannot be checked without DNA. CDR1 is SEHNR, CDR2 FQNEAQ, per germline (reference sequence). The CDR3 extends over 14 amino acids. The CDR3 protein is CASSDRVELETQYF.

V gene TRBV18 combines with J gene TRBJ2-2; lacking DNA, the TRBD1 call made by TCRdb goes unchecked. Germline V lookup: CDR1 KGHSH, CDR2 LQKENI. The CDR3 is made up of 17 amino acids. The CDR3 here is CASSPFQGAPRPGELFF.

This chain joins TRBV11-2 and TRBJ1-5. The V gene's germline CDR1 is SGHAT and CDR2 FQNNGV. The CDR3 contains 13 residues. CDR3 sequence: CASSLGNNQPQHF.